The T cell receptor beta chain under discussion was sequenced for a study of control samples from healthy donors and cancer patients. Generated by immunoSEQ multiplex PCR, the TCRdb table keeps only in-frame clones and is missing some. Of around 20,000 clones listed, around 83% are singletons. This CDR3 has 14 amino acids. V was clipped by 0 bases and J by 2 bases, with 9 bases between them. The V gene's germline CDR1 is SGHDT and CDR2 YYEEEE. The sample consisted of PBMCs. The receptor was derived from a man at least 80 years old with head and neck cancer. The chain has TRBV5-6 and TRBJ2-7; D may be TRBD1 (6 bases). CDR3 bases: TGTGCCAGCAGCTTGGGGGGGCGGCCCTACGAGCAGTACTTC. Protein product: CASSLGGRPYEQYF.